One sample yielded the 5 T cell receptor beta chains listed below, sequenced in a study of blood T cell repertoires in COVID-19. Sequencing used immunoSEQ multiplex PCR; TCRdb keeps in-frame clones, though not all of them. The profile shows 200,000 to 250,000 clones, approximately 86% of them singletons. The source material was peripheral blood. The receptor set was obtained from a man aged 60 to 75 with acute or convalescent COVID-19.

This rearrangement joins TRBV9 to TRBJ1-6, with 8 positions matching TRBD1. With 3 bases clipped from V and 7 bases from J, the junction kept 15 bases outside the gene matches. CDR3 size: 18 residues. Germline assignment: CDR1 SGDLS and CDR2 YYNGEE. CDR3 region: CASSGRFSDRVPNSPLHF. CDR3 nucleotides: TGTGCCAGCAGCGGCCGTTTTTCGGACAGGGTCCCGAATTCACCCCTCCACTTT.

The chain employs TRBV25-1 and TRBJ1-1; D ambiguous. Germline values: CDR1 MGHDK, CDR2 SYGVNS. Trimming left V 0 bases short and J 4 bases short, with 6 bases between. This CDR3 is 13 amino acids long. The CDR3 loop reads CASSEYPFTEAFF. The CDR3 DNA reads TGTGCCAGCAGTGAATACCCGTTCACTGAAGCTTTCTTT. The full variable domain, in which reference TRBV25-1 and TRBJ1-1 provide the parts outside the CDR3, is EADIYQTPRYLVIGTGKKITLECSQTMGHDKMYWYQQDPGMELHLIHYSYGVNSTEKGDLSSESTVSRIRTEHFPLTLESARPSHTSQYLCASSEYPFTEAFFGQGTRLTVV.

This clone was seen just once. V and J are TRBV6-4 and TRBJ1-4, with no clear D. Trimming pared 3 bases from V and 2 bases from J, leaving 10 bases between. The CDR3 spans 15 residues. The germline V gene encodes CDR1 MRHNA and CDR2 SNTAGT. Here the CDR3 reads CASSESPGTNEKLFF. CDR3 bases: TGTGCCAGCAGTGAATCGCCAGGCACTAATGAAAAACTGTTTTTT.

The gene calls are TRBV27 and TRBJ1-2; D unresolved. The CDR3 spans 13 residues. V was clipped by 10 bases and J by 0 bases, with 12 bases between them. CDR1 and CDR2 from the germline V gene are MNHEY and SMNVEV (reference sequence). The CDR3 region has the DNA TGTGCCACCCAGGAACACGCTAACTATGGCTACACCTTC. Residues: CATQEHANYGYTF.

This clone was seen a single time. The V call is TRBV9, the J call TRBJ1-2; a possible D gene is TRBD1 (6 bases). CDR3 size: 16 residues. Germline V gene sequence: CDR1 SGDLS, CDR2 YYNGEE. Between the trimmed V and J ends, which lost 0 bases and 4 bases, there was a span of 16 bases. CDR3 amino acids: CASSVVRGPVIYGYTF. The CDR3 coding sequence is TGTGCCAGCAGCGTAGTGCGGGGGCCCGTTATCTATGGCTACACCTTC.